What follows are 2 T cell receptor beta chains derived from one specimen sequenced in a study of brain T cells in children with intractable seizures. The time point is: blood from clinic visit 5 months post-surgery; TSC patient then seizure free. Only in-frame clones appear in the TCRdb table, and some are missing; sequencing was by immunoSEQ multiplex PCR. This table has under 400,000 clones, 93% appearing once. This sample comprised peripheral blood, obtained about 5 months after surgery. The receptor set was obtained from a boy under three years old with tuberous sclerosis and intractable seizures.

The chain recombines TRBV6-5 with TRBJ1-3, with 7 bases matching TRBD1. J was trimmed by 7 bases and V by 0 bases; bases with no gene match: 9. The CDR3 has 16 amino acids. The germline gives CDR1 MNHEY, CDR2 SVGAGI. The CDR3 coding sequence is TGTGCCAGCAGTTACTCCGGAGGGGGCAGAAGCAACACCATATATTTT. This encodes CASSYSGGGRSNTIYF.

This chain links TRBV6-4 with TRBJ2-1; 14 bases are a match to TRBD2. J was trimmed by 5 bases and V by 6 bases; bases with no gene match: 3. Germline V gene lookup returns CDR1 MRHNA and CDR2 SNTAGT. The CDR3 consists of 15 residues. Here the CDR3 DNA reads TGTGCCAGCAGAGGACTAGCGGGAGGTAACAATGAGCAGTTCTTC. Encoded protein: CASRGLAGGNNEQFF.